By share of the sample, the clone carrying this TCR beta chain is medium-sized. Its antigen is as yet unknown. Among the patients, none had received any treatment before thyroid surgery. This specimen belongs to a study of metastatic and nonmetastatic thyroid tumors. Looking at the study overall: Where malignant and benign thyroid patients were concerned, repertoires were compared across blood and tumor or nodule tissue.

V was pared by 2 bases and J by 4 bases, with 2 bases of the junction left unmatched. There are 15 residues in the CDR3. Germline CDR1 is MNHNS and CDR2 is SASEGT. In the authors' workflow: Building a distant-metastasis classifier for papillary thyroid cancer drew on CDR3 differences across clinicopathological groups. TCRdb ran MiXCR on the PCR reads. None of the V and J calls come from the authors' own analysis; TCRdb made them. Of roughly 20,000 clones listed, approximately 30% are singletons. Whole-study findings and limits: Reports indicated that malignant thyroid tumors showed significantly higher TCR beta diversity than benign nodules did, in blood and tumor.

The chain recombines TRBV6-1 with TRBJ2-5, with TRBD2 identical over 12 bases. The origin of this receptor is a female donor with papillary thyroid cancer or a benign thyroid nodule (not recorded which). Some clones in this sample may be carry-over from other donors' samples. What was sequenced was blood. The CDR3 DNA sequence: TGTGCCAGCAGTGAACTAGCGGGGGGGCCAGAGACCCAGTACTTC. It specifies CASSELAGGPETQYF.